These 18 T cell receptor beta chains were all obtained from the same sample, sequenced in a study. MiXCR was run by TCRdb on the 5' RACE reads, yielding one entry per CDR3 protein. The sample holds around 11,000 distinct CDR3 sequences, about 51% seen once. The sample was tumor-infiltrating naive CD4+ T cells sorted from the breast tumor. Described subset: naive CD4+ T cells, CD4+CD45RA+CD25-. The receptors come from a female donor with breast cancer.

The chain carries TRBV4-2 and TRBJ2-5, with TRBD2 matching 7 bases. Looked up from germline, CDR1 is LGHNA and CDR2 is YNFKEQ. CDR3 length: 22 residues. The ends lost 3 bases at V and 1 base at J; junction bases unmatched: 26. The CDR3 loop reads CASSHKLGKGLAEWGGQETQYF. CDR3 DNA sequence: TGTGCCAGCAGCCACAAGCTGGGGAAGGGGCTAGCGGAGTGGGGGGGCCAAGAGACCCAGTACTTC.

Written as DNA, the CDR3 is TGTGCCAGCAGTTTCTCGGACACCCCCAATCAGCCCCAGCATTTT. It is translated as CASSFSDTPNQPQHF. The chain has TRBV12-3 or TRBV12-4 and TRBJ1-5, with TRBD1 as a possible D gene (5 bases). V gave up 3 bases and J gave up 3 bases, with 12 bases separating them. The CDR3 is made up of 15 amino acids.

This sequence joins TRBV5-1 and TRBJ2-5, with 12 nucleotides matching TRBD2. Germline lookup yields CDR1 SGHRS and CDR2 YFSETQ. The V gene end was trimmed by 6 bases and the J gene end by 5 bases; junction bases not matched to a gene: 5. The CDR3 contains 14 residues. The CDR3 here is CASKTSGRSETQYF. The CDR3 coding sequence is TGCGCCAGCAAGACTAGCGGGAGAAGTGAGACCCAGTACTTC.

The V call is TRBV7-7, the J call TRBJ2-5, with D tentatively TRBD2 (6 bases). Trimming removed 4 bases at V and 1 base at J, with 13 bases between. Germline lookup yields CDR1 SSHAT and CDR2 FNYEAQ (reference sequence). The CDR3 loop spans 15 amino acids. The CDR3 nucleotides read TGTGCCAGCAGCTCATTAGTGGGGGGCCAAGAGACCCAGTACTTC. This translates into CASSSLVGGQETQYF.

This chain joins TRBV7-2 and TRBJ2-3; maybe TRBD2 (6 bases). CDR1 is SGHTA, CDR2 FQGNSA, per germline. The length of the CDR3 is 14 residues. The V end lost 6 bases, the J end lost 3 bases, and 13 bases lay between the germline ends. The CDR3 loop is CASRRPGRTDTQYF. The CDR3, as DNA: TGTGCCAGCAGGAGACCTGGGAGGACAGATACGCAGTATTTT.

The chain uses TRBV5-1 and TRBJ2-1, with TRBD2 matching 7 bases. The V segment lost 2 bases and the J segment 10 bases; nucleotides outside the gene matches: 12. The CDR3 loop spans 15 amino acids. CDR1 and CDR2 from the germline V gene are SGHRS and YFSETQ. CDR3 in DNA: TGCGCCAGCAGCTTTTCTAGCGGCCAAACCAGAGAGCAGTTCTTC. It yields the protein CASSFSSGQTREQFF. The full variable domain, with the rest looked up from reference TRBV5-1 and TRBJ2-1, is KAGVTQTPRYLIKTRGQQVTLSCSPISGHRSVSWYQQTPGQGLQFLFEYFSETQRNKGNFPGRFSGRQFSNSRSEMNVSTLELGDSALYLCASSFSSGQTREQFFGPGTRLTVL.

In the case of this clonotype: This may be a read error, as it is one base from a much larger clone. This rearrangement joins TRBV20-1 to TRBJ2-4, with TRBD2 matching 7 bases. CDR1 DFQATT and CDR2 SNEGSKA come from the germline V gene (reference sequence). This CDR3 is 15 amino acids long. This CDR3 is CSARGDYTAKNIQYF. The CDR3 nucleotides are TGCAGTGCCAGAGGGGACTACACAGCCAAAAACATTCAGTACTTC.

The sample holds a few counts of this clonotype. The rearrangement uses TRBV6-5 and TRBJ1-5; D uncertain. The CDR3 totals 12 residues. The germline V gene encodes CDR1 MNHEY and CDR2 SVGAGI. Trimming removed 2 bases at V and 4 bases at J, with 3 bases between. CDR3 DNA sequence: TGTGCCAGCAGTTACAGAAATCAGCCCCAGCATTTT. Protein sequence: CASSYRNQPQHF.

The chain is built from TRBV12-3 or TRBV12-4 and TRBJ2-1; D call uncertain. This CDR3 has 13 amino acids. The ends were cut back, 4 bases at V and 7 bases at J, with 11 bases in the middle. CDR3: CASSSHAGNEQFF. For the CDR3, the DNA is TGTGCCAGCAGTTCTCACGCTGGTAATGAGCAGTTCTTC.

There are a few counts of this clonotype. The CDR3 region is CASSSGTGPRDEQYV. In DNA form, the CDR3 reads TGTGCCAGCAGTTCCGGGACAGGGCCACGCGACGAGCAGTACGTC. This chain connects TRBV12-3 or TRBV12-4 to TRBJ2-7; 9 positions agree with TRBD1. V dropped 4 bases and J dropped 5; count of bases not matched to a gene: 9. The CDR3 covers 15 residues.

This clonotype was found a few times. The gene calls are TRBV4-3 and TRBJ1-1, with 11 bases matching TRBD1. The CDR3 consists of 14 residues. V lost 4 bases and J lost 4; bases outside the gene matches: 2. CDR1 and CDR2 from the germline V gene are LGHNA and YSLEER. CDR3 DNA: TGCGCCAGCAGCCCCGGGACAGGGGGCACTGAAGCTTTCTTT. This gives the protein CASSPGTGGTEAFF.

V is TRBV7-3 and J is TRBJ2-3, with TRBD2 identical over 7 bases. The CDR3 sequence is 14 residues long. V shed 5 bases, J shed 5 bases, and the junction held 7 bases outside the gene matches. Per germline, CDR1 SGHTA and CDR2 FQGTGA. The CDR3 loop reads CASSPNPGGDTQYF. Written as DNA, the CDR3 is TGTGCCAGCAGCCCCAACCCGGGGGGAGATACGCAGTATTTT.

The table lists this clonotype with a few counts. This chain links TRBV20-1 with TRBJ2-3; maybe TRBD2 (5 bases). The CDR3 consists of 14 residues. V was clipped by 6 bases and J by 5 bases, with 18 bases between them. In germline, CDR1 is DFQATT, CDR2 SNEGSKA (reference sequence). The CDR3: CSAAGGVILDTQYF. DNA of the CDR3: TGCAGTGCCGCTGGAGGAGTTATTTTAGATACGCAGTATTTT.

The genes are TRBV7-2 and TRBJ2-7; possibly TRBD1 for D (6 bases). Germline CDR1 reads SGHTA; CDR2 reads FQGNSA. The ends were cut back, 3 bases at V and 0 bases at J, with 9 bases in the middle. This CDR3 is built from 14 residues. The CDR3 loop reads CASSLGHSSYEQYV. DNA of the CDR3: TGTGCCAGCAGCTTGGGACACAGCTCCTACGAGCAGTACGTC.

This chain joins TRBV29-1 and TRBJ2-2, with 13 bases fitting TRBD2. V shed 6 bases, J shed 8 bases, and the junction held 9 bases outside the gene matches. The CDR3 is 15 amino acids. Germline lookup yields CDR1 SQVTM and CDR2 ANQGSEA. CDR3: CSVPGGLAGAGELFF. CDR3 sequence (DNA): TGCAGCGTCCCGGGCGGACTAGCGGGAGCTGGGGAGCTGTTTTTT.

The V gene is TRBV12-3 or TRBV12-4, the J gene TRBJ1-2; possible D gene TRBD1, 5 bases. Deletions cut 7 bases from V and 6 bases from J, with 15 bases between. This CDR3 has 13 amino acids. This chain's CDR3 is CASIPSTEDGYTF. The CDR3 DNA follows: TGTGCCAGCATTCCCTCGACAGAAGATGGCTACACCTTC.

The rearrangement links TRBV20-1 to TRBJ2-7; 13 bases agree with TRBD2. CDR1 is DFQATT and CDR2 is SNEGSKA in the germline V gene (reference sequence). The length of the CDR3 is 15 residues. With V trimmed by 0 bases and J by 5 bases, 4 bases remained unmatched. CDR3 bases: TGCAGTGCTAGAGACTCGGGACTAGCGGGACACGAGCAGTACGTC. This translates into CSARDSGLAGHEQYV.

The V and J genes are TRBV12-3 or TRBV12-4 and TRBJ1-5, with D perhaps matching TRBD1 (6 bases). This CDR3 spans 13 amino acids. Trimming took 5 bases from V and 4 from J, leaving 9 bases between them. The CDR3 DNA sequence: TGTGCCAGCAGTGGACAGCATAATCAGCCCCAGCATTTT. It specifies CASSGQHNQPQHF.